A selection of T cell receptor beta chains follows, all from one sample in a study of T cell changes during pregnancy in multiple sclerosis. The method was immunoSEQ multiplex PCR; TCRdb's version includes in-frame clones alone and lacks a portion of them. The sample yields about 86,000 clones, more than 85% seen once. The sequencing here drew on peripheral blood, taken in the first trimester of pregnancy. All receptors derive from a female donor in good health, enrolled as a control in a pregnancy study. Both conserved end residues are part of each CDR3. A D gene is named only where the DNA matches it firmly. Part of the rows lack a size; the others show once, few, many or a class for expanded clones.

v_gene: TRBV5-6
abundance: .
j_gene: TRBJ2-7
d_gene: .
CDR3nt: TGTGCCAGCAGTCCCGACAGGACCACTTGGGACCCCTCCTACGAGCAGTACTTC
CDR3aa: CASSPDRTTWDPSYEQYF

v_gene: TRBV18
abundance: .
j_gene: TRBJ2-1
d_gene: .
CDR3nt: TGTGCCAGCTCACCAGGAGGGTTCGAGCAGTTCTTC
CDR3aa: CASSPGGFEQFF

v_gene: TRBV13
abundance: once
j_gene: TRBJ1-6
d_gene: .
CDR3nt: TGTGCCAGCAGGGAAAACAGTTCCCCTAATTCACCCCTCCACTTT
CDR3aa: CASRENSSPNSPLHF

v_gene: TRBV9
abundance: .
j_gene: TRBJ1-4
d_gene: .
CDR3nt: TGTGCCAGCAGCGTAACACCGGGGGGGGCTAATGAAAAACTGTTTTTT
CDR3aa: CASSVTPGGANEKLFF

v_gene: TRBV18
abundance: .
j_gene: TRBJ1-5
d_gene: TRBD1
CDR3nt: TGTGCCAGCTCACAACGCACAGGGGTCAATCAGCCCCAGCATTTT
CDR3aa: CASSQRTGVNQPQHF

v_gene: TRBV11-2
abundance: .
j_gene: TRBJ2-2
d_gene: TRBD2
CDR3nt: TGTGCCAGCAGCTTGGGGACTAGCGGGGGGCGGAAGCTGTTTTTT
CDR3aa: CASSLGTSGGRKLFF

v_gene: TRBV14
abundance: .
j_gene: TRBJ2-7
d_gene: TRBD2
CDR3nt: TGTGCCAGCGGGTGGGGACTAGACTCGAGAGAGCAGTACTTC
CDR3aa: CASGWGLDSREQYF

v_gene: TRBV28
abundance: .
j_gene: TRBJ2-3
d_gene: TRBD1
CDR3nt: TGTGCCAGCAGTTTTGTAGTGAGGGGGCGAAATACGCAGTATTTT
CDR3aa: CASSFVVRGRNTQYF

v_gene: TRBV6-4
abundance: .
j_gene: TRBJ2-2
d_gene: .
CDR3nt: TGTGCCAGCAAGGGGTTTGCTAGCACCGGGGAGCTGTTTTTT
CDR3aa: CASKGFASTGELFF

v_gene: TRBV7-8
abundance: .
j_gene: TRBJ1-6
d_gene: .
CDR3nt: TGTGCCAGCAGCTTAGTCCGGGGTGGGTCCTATAATTCACCCCTCCACTTT
CDR3aa: CASSLVRGGSYNSPLHF

v_gene: TRBV27
abundance: few
j_gene: TRBJ1-3
d_gene: .
CDR3nt: TGTGCCAGCAGGTCACTACAGGTCCTCTCTGGAAACACCATATATTTT
CDR3aa: CASRSLQVLSGNTIYF

v_gene: TRBV9
abundance: .
j_gene: TRBJ2-7
d_gene: .
CDR3nt: TGTGCCAGCAGCCACGGGACTCACCCCTACGAGCAGTACTTC
CDR3aa: CASSHGTHPYEQYF

v_gene: TRBV9
abundance: .
j_gene: TRBJ1-2
d_gene: .
CDR3nt: TGTGCCAGCAGCGGGACAGACAGTTCCTTTAACTATGGCTACACCTTC
CDR3aa: CASSGTDSSFNYGYTF

v_gene: TRBV6-5
abundance: .
j_gene: TRBJ1-1
d_gene: .
CDR3nt: TGTGCCAGCAGTTACGACAGATCGAACACTGAAGCTTTCTTT
CDR3aa: CASSYDRSNTEAFF

v_gene: TRBV5-1
abundance: .
j_gene: TRBJ1-4
d_gene: .
CDR3nt: TGCGCCAGCAGCCTCCGGACAGATGAAAAACTGTTTTTT
CDR3aa: CASSLRTDEKLFF

v_gene: TRBV5-1
abundance: .
j_gene: TRBJ2-7
d_gene: TRBD2
CDR3nt: TGCGCCAGCAGCTTGCCTCTAGCGGGGGGGCCGGTCGAGCAGTACTTC
CDR3aa: CASSLPLAGGPVEQYF

v_gene: TRBV4-1
abundance: .
j_gene: TRBJ1-5
d_gene: TRBD1
CDR3nt: TGCGCCAGCAGCCAAGCCTGGAGAACAGGGGGCCGGATCCAGCCCCAGCATTTT
CDR3aa: CASSQAWRTGGRIQPQHF

v_gene: TRBV7-2
abundance: .
j_gene: TRBJ1-2
d_gene: .
CDR3nt: TGTGCCAGCAGCTTAGATGCAGGTTCCTATGGCTACACCTTC
CDR3aa: CASSLDAGSYGYTF

v_gene: TRBV7-9
abundance: .
j_gene: TRBJ2-3
d_gene: .
CDR3nt: TGTGCCAGCAGCTTCACTTTAGATACGCAGTATTTT
CDR3aa: CASSFTLDTQYF

v_gene: TRBV28
abundance: .
j_gene: TRBJ2-3
d_gene: .
CDR3nt: TGTGCCAGCAGGTCCGGGGGGCAAGATACGCAGTATTTT
CDR3aa: CASRSGGQDTQYF

v_gene: TRBV9
abundance: .
j_gene: TRBJ2-2
d_gene: .
CDR3nt: TGTGCCAGCAGCGTAGATGGGGCGGTTGCCGGGGAGCTGTTTTTT
CDR3aa: CASSVDGAVAGELFF

v_gene: TRBV7-2
abundance: .
j_gene: TRBJ1-6
d_gene: TRBD1
CDR3nt: TGTGCCAGCAGCCGACAGGGGATCGGATCACCCCTCCACTTT
CDR3aa: CASSRQGIGSPLHF

v_gene: TRBV4-1
abundance: .
j_gene: TRBJ2-7
d_gene: TRBD1
CDR3nt: TGCGCCAGCAGCCAAGCCACGGACAGGCCAACCTACGAGCAGTACTTC
CDR3aa: CASSQATDRPTYEQYF

v_gene: TRBV7-2
abundance: .
j_gene: TRBJ1-1
d_gene: .
CDR3nt: TGTGCCAGCAGCCAAGCCCAGGGGTTTGAAGCTTTCTTT
CDR3aa: CASSQAQGFEAFF

v_gene: TRBV27
abundance: .
j_gene: TRBJ1-2
d_gene: .
CDR3nt: TGTGCCAGCAGGCAACGGGGGATTAACTATGGCTACACCTTC
CDR3aa: CASRQRGINYGYTF

v_gene: TRBV4-1
abundance: once
j_gene: TRBJ1-1
d_gene: TRBD1
CDR3nt: TGCGCCAGCAGCCAAGGCATCTGGGACAGGGGGCAAAACACTGAAGCTTTCTTT
CDR3aa: CASSQGIWDRGQNTEAFF

v_gene: TRBV19
abundance: .
j_gene: TRBJ1-1
d_gene: .
CDR3nt: TGTGCCAGTAGTATAGTATGGACATCGACTGAAGCTTTCTTT
CDR3aa: CASSIVWTSTEAFF

v_gene: TRBV18
abundance: .
j_gene: TRBJ2-5
d_gene: .
CDR3nt: TGTGCCAGCGGACTGACAGGAATACAAGAGACCCAGTACTTC
CDR3aa: CASGLTGIQETQYF

v_gene: TRBV15
abundance: once
j_gene: TRBJ2-3
d_gene: .
CDR3nt: TGTGCCACCAGCAGAGAGGGGACAGCGGGTGGCACAGATACGCAGTATTTT
CDR3aa: CATSREGTAGGTDTQYF

v_gene: TRBV6-6
abundance: once
j_gene: TRBJ2-3
d_gene: TRBD1
CDR3nt: TGTGCCAGCAGCCTACTCTCAGGGGGCGCTGAGAATACGCAGTATTTT
CDR3aa: CASSLLSGGAENTQYF

v_gene: TRBV7-9
abundance: .
j_gene: TRBJ1-1
d_gene: .
CDR3nt: TGTGCCAGCACCCCTCAAGGGGGCACTGAAGCTTTCTTT
CDR3aa: CASTPQGGTEAFF

v_gene: TRBV5-8
abundance: .
j_gene: TRBJ2-7
d_gene: TRBD1
CDR3nt: TGTGCCAGCAGTAGACAGGGGCCCTCTTTGTGGGAGCAGTACTTC
CDR3aa: CASSRQGPSLWEQYF

v_gene: TRBV7-2
abundance: .
j_gene: TRBJ2-2
d_gene: .
CDR3nt: TGTGCCAGCAGCTTAACCAGGGTGTCCACCGGGGAGCTGTTTTTT
CDR3aa: CASSLTRVSTGELFF

v_gene: TRBV6-1
abundance: .
j_gene: TRBJ2-3
d_gene: TRBD1
CDR3nt: TGTGCCAGCAGTGACCCCGGGACAGGCACAGATACGCAGTATTTT
CDR3aa: CASSDPGTGTDTQYF

v_gene: TRBV7-8
abundance: .
j_gene: TRBJ1-4
d_gene: .
CDR3nt: TGTGCCAGCAGCAAGTGGAATACTAGTGAAAAACTGTTTTTT
CDR3aa: CASSKWNTSEKLFF

v_gene: TRBV7-2
abundance: .
j_gene: TRBJ1-1
d_gene: TRBD1
CDR3nt: TGTGCCAGCAGCTTTTCCGGGACAGGGAACACTGAAGCTTTCTTT
CDR3aa: CASSFSGTGNTEAFF

v_gene: TRBV20-1
abundance: .
j_gene: TRBJ1-5
d_gene: .
CDR3nt: TGCAGTGCTAGTGGTAATCAGGACCAGCATTTT
CDR3aa: CSASGNQDQHF

v_gene: TRBV11-1
abundance: few
j_gene: TRBJ1-1
d_gene: .
CDR3nt: TGTGCCAGCAGCCCAGACAAGAACACTGAAGCTTTCTTT
CDR3aa: CASSPDKNTEAFF

v_gene: TRBV6-5
abundance: .
j_gene: TRBJ1-3
d_gene: .
CDR3nt: TGTGCCAGCAGTTACTCGACAGACAGCAACACCATATATTTT
CDR3aa: CASSYSTDSNTIYF

v_gene: TRBV18
abundance: .
j_gene: TRBJ2-3
d_gene: .
CDR3nt: TGTGCCAGCTCACCACCTACATCAGATACGCAGTATTTT
CDR3aa: CASSPPTSDTQYF

v_gene: TRBV7-2
abundance: once
j_gene: TRBJ1-2
d_gene: TRBD1
CDR3nt: TGTGCCAGCAGCCCCCTATCGACAGGGGGAGACTATGGCTACACCTTC
CDR3aa: CASSPLSTGGDYGYTF

v_gene: TRBV5-1
abundance: .
j_gene: TRBJ2-7
d_gene: TRBD1
CDR3nt: TGCGCCAGCAGCTTGGGACAGGGCCAGCAGTACTTC
CDR3aa: CASSLGQGQQYF

v_gene: TRBV5-8
abundance: once
j_gene: TRBJ1-5
d_gene: .
CDR3nt: TGTGCCAGCAGCTTGGGCCTAGGATATAGCAATCAGCCCCAGCATTTT
CDR3aa: CASSLGLGYSNQPQHF

v_gene: TRBV27
abundance: .
j_gene: TRBJ2-4
d_gene: .
CDR3nt: TGTGCCACCGGGGTTTTAGCCAAAAACATTCAGTACTTC
CDR3aa: CATGVLAKNIQYF